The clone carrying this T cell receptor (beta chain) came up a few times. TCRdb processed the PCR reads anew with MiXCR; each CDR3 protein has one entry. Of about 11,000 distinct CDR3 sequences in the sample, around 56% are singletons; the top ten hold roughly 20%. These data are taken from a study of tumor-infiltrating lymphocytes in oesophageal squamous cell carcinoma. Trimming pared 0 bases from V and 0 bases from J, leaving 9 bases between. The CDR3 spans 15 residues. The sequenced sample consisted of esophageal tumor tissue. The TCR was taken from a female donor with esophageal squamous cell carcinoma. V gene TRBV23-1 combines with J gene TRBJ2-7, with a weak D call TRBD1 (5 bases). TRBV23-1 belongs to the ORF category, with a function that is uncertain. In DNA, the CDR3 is TGCGCCAGCAGTCAATCACTGGACAACTCCTACGAGCAGTACTTC. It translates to CASSQSLDNSYEQYF.